A single sample gave rise to the 32 T cell receptor beta chains below, sequenced in a study of blood T cell repertoires in COVID-19. The data were produced by immunoSEQ multiplex PCR, yet TCRdb's version contains in-frame clones alone and is incomplete. The sample lists around 170,000 clones; approximately 90% were seen once. Sequenced sample: peripheral blood. The receptors come from a man between 18 and 35 years old who had recovered from COVID-19.

The chain combines TRBV7-6 with TRBJ2-7, with D perhaps matching TRBD2 (6 bases). The CDR3 is 16 residues long. V shed 2 bases and J shed 5 bases, with 19 bases lying between them. Germline CDR1 SGHVS, CDR2 FNYEAQ. The CDR3 protein is CASSLNGGTVSHEQYF. The DNA of the CDR3 is TGTGCCAGCAGCTTAAATGGCGGGACGGTAAGCCACGAGCAGTACTTC.

About this clone: Other DNA sequences from this sample encode an identical CDR3 as well. In DNA form, the CDR3 reads TGTGCCAGCAGCGTGGGACAGGGCGGCTACGAGCAGTACTTC. Translated: CASSVGQGGYEQYF. V usage is TRBV9 and J usage is TRBJ2-7; 9 nucleotides align to TRBD1. The CDR3 runs to 14 residues. V was pared by 2 bases and J by 3 bases, with 3 bases of the junction left unmatched. Germline loops: CDR1 SGDLS, CDR2 YYNGEE.

This chain uses TRBV11-2 with TRBJ1-2; 8 bases fit TRBD1. V shed 1 base, J shed 5 bases, and the junction held 6 bases outside the gene matches. CDR3 length equals 15 residues. CDR1 is SGHAT, CDR2 FQNNGV, per germline. The CDR3, as DNA: TGTGCCAGCAGCTTAGGCCCCACAGGGGGTTATGGCTACACCTTC. Residues: CASSLGPTGGYGYTF. The full variable domain, completed using reference TRBV11-2 and TRBJ1-2, is EAGVAQSPRYKIIEKRQSVAFWCNPISGHATLYWYQQILGQGPKLLIQFQNNGVVDDSQLPKDRFSAERLKGVDSTLKIQPAKLEDSAVYLCASSLGPTGGYGYTFGSGTRLTVV.

The J gene is TRBJ1-1, the V gene TRBV19, with 7 bases matching TRBD1. CDR3 length equals 12 residues. In germline, CDR1 is LNHDA, CDR2 SQIVND (reference sequence). V trimming: 6 bases; J trimming: 4 bases; junction bases outside the gene matches: 2. The CDR3 nucleotides are TGTGCCAGTAGAGCAGGGGGCACTGAAGCTTTCTTT. Its translation is CASRAGGTEAFF.

J is TRBJ2-1 and V is TRBV3-1 (or the pseudogene TRBV3-2); perhaps TRBD1 as D (5 bases). V was cut by 4 bases and J by 7 bases, with 8 bases left in between. Germline CDR1 and CDR2: LGHDT and YNNKEL (reference sequence). This CDR3 is 12 amino acids long. This CDR3 reads CASSLPGNEQFF. CDR3 DNA sequence: TGTGCCAGCAGCCTTCCAGGGAATGAGCAGTTCTTC.

The chain links TRBV20-1 to TRBJ1-2, with 7 bases identical to TRBD1. This CDR3 comprises 11 residues. Germline V gene sequence: CDR1 DFQATT, CDR2 SNEGSKA (reference sequence). Here the CDR3 DNA reads TGCAGCGCGGGACAGAACTATGGCTACACCTTC. It encodes CSAGQNYGYTF.

This chain links TRBV2 with TRBJ1-1; 7 bases fit TRBD1. Germline values: CDR1 SNHLY, CDR2 FYNNEI. V shed 6 bases and J 1 base; nucleotides not matched to a gene: 5. The CDR3 contains 14 residues. The CDR3 spells CASSKRTGNTEAFF. CDR3 bases: TGTGCCAGCAGCAAAAGGACAGGGAACACTGAAGCTTTCTTT.

The gene calls are TRBV11-2 and TRBJ1-1, with TRBD1 identical over 10 bases. The ends lost 1 base at V and 0 bases at J; junction bases unmatched: 5. There are 17 residues in the CDR3. Germline loops: CDR1 SGHAT, CDR2 FQNNGV. DNA for the CDR3: TGTGCCAGCAGCTTAGGTGTCGGGACAGGGGTGAACACTGAAGCTTTCTTT. It is translated as CASSLGVGTGVNTEAFF.

This clone was found a few times. This rearrangement joins TRBV29-1 to TRBJ2-7; D may be TRBD2 (6 bases). CDR3 length: 16 amino acids. Germline CDR1 reads SQVTM; CDR2 reads ANQGSEA. V dropped 4 bases and J dropped 6 bases, with 25 bases sitting between them. CDR3 nucleotide sequence: TGCAGCGTTGTATGGGTAGGCGGGATTAGCGTACTCGAGCAGTACTTC. Residues: CSVVWVGGISVLEQYF.

This clone was seen more than once but under ten times. J is TRBJ2-2 and V is TRBV28; D unresolved. The CDR3 runs to 13 residues. V shed 2 bases and J shed 4 bases, with 5 bases lying between them. Germline CDR1 is MDHEN and CDR2 is SYDVKM. The DNA of the CDR3 is TGTGCCAGCAGTTTAGACTTCACCGGGGAGCTGTTTTTT. Protein: CASSLDFTGELFF.

The chain is built from TRBV28 and TRBJ2-2; no reliable D call. Trimming took off 7 bases at V and 4 bases at J, with 7 bases between the two ends. Germline V gives CDR1 MDHEN, CDR2 SYDVKM. The CDR3 is 12 residues long. CDR3 in DNA: TGTGCCAGCATTCCTAGCACCGGGGAGCTGTTTTTT. This sequence encodes CASIPSTGELFF.

The chain uses TRBV9 and TRBJ2-2; D is ambiguous. Germline V lookup: CDR1 SGDLS, CDR2 YYNGEE. The CDR3 totals 14 residues. V lost 2 bases and J 2 bases, leaving 7 bases between the germline ends. CDR3 bases: TGTGCCAGCAGCGTCCGGGTTAACACCGGGGAGCTGTTTTTT. Amino acid sequence: CASSVRVNTGELFF. Filled out from reference TRBV9 and TRBJ2-2, the complete variable domain reads DSGVTQTPKHLITATGQRVTLRCSPRSGDLSVYWYQQSLDQGLQFLIQYYNGEERAKGNILERFSAQQFPDLHSELNLSSLELGDSALYFCASSVRVNTGELFFGEGSRLTVL.

A single count supports this clone. The CDR3 region is CASSRDYSYEQYF. Here the CDR3 DNA reads TGCGCCAGCAGCCGGGACTACTCCTACGAGCAGTACTTC. The rearrangement uses TRBV5-1 and TRBJ2-7; TRBD2 agrees at 7 bases. Germline CDR1 and CDR2: SGHRS and YFSETQ. This CDR3 spans 13 amino acids. V lost 4 bases, J lost 0 bases, and 1 base stayed unmatched.

The gene calls are TRBV4-3 and TRBJ2-1; D uncertain. Germline loops: CDR1 LGHNA, CDR2 YSLEER. The V and J ends lost 0 bases and 6 bases respectively, with 15 bases between them. The CDR3 length is 16 residues. The chain's CDR3 is CASSQETDDIFNEQFF. The CDR3 DNA sequence: TGCGCCAGCAGCCAAGAAACAGATGATATTTTCAATGAGCAGTTCTTC.

CDR3 coding DNA: TGTGCCAGTAGTATGGCAGTTTATCAAGAGACCCAGTACTTC. It encodes CASSMAVYQETQYF. V and J are TRBV19 and TRBJ2-5; D remains ambiguous. Deletions cut 3 bases from V and 2 bases from J, with 10 bases between. The CDR3 has 14 amino acids. Germline V CDR1 and CDR2: LNHDA, SQIVND (reference sequence). Based on the CDR3 plus reference TRBV19 and TRBJ2-5, the full variable domain is DGGITQSPKYLFRKEGQNVTLSCEQNLNHDAMYWYRQDPGQGLRLIYYSQIVNDFQKGDIAEGYSVSREKKESFPLTVTSAQKNPTAFYLCASSMAVYQETQYFGPGTRLLVL.

A single count supports this clone. The chain uses TRBV11-3 and TRBJ2-1, with 11 nucleotides matching TRBD2. With 5 bases clipped from V and 0 bases from J, the junction kept 6 bases outside the gene matches. The CDR3 consists of 17 residues. From germline, CDR1 is SGHNT and CDR2 YENEEA. CDR3 nucleotides: TGTGCCAGCAGCCCCTTAGCGGGAGGGAGCTCCTACAATGAGCAGTTCTTC. Protein sequence: CASSPLAGGSSYNEQFF. The full variable domain, its missing parts supplied by reference TRBV11-3 and TRBJ2-1, is EAGVVQSPRYKIIEKKQPVAFWCNPISGHNTLYWYLQNLGQGPELLIRYENEEAVDDSQLPKDRFSAERLKGVDSTLKIQPAELGDSAVYLCASSPLAGGSSYNEQFFGPGTRLTVL.

CDR3 amino acids: CASSPGTSGRAYYNEQFF. CDR3 nucleotide sequence: TGTGCCAGCAGCCCCGGGACTAGCGGGAGGGCCTACTACAATGAGCAGTTCTTC. The V gene is TRBV11-2, the J gene TRBJ2-1, with 16 positions matching TRBD2. The length of the CDR3 is 18 residues. The trim removed 5 bases at V and 3 bases at J, leaving 7 bases unmatched. CDR1 is SGHAT and CDR2 is FQNNGV in the germline V gene.

The CDR3: CASSRDTGNTIYF. CDR3 bases: TGTGCCAGCAGCCGTGACACCGGAAACACCATATATTTT. The V call is TRBV6-5, the J call TRBJ1-3; D call uncertain. The V end was cut by 6 bases, the J end by 4 bases, with 10 bases between. Germline V gives CDR1 MNHEY, CDR2 SVGAGI. The CDR3 contains 13 residues.

The chain links TRBV28 to TRBJ2-7, with 9 bases aligning to TRBD2. The CDR3 covers 15 residues. The V gene end was trimmed by 6 bases and the J gene end by 4 bases; junction bases not matched to a gene: 10. Germline V gives CDR1 MDHEN, CDR2 SYDVKM. CDR3 sequence reads: CASRPPLAGTYEQYF. DNA of the CDR3: TGTGCCAGCAGACCGCCACTAGCGGGTACATACGAGCAGTACTTC.

The chain combines TRBV7-9 with TRBJ1-3; 7 bases match TRBD1. This CDR3 contains 15 residues. The V gene end was trimmed by 5 bases and the J gene end by 0 bases; junction bases not matched to a gene: 4. From germline, CDR1 is SEHNR and CDR2 FQNEAQ (reference sequence). CDR3 protein: CASSTGANSGNTIYF. CDR3 nucleotide sequence: TGTGCCAGCAGCACAGGGGCCAACTCTGGAAACACCATATATTTT. The entire variable domain, with the rest obtained from reference TRBV7-9 and TRBJ1-3, is as follows: DTGVSQNPRHKITKRGQNVTFRCDPISEHNRLYWYRQTLGQGPEFLTYFQNEAQLEKSRLLSDRFSAERPKGSFSTLEIQRTEQGDSAMYLCASSTGANSGNTIYFGEGSWLTVV.

This rearrangement joins TRBV27 to TRBJ2-1; 7 nucleotides align to TRBD2. From germline, CDR1 is MNHEY and CDR2 SMNVEV (reference sequence). The CDR3 is 12 residues long. The V segment lost 5 bases and the J segment 9 bases; nucleotides outside the gene matches: 4. The CDR3 spells CASSLTGGEQFF. The CDR3 DNA follows: TGTGCCAGCAGTCTGACGGGGGGTGAGCAGTTCTTC.

Concerning this clone: Since no conserved phenylalanine or tryptophan closes the CDR3, a read error is the likely cause. It is unclear where the CDR3 begins or ends on the DNA, so no DNA is shown, and the CDR3 is as TCRdb lists it. The V gene is TRBV12-2, the J gene TRBJ2-7; whether TRBD2, the table's D call, matches the DNA was not checked. TRBV12-2 counts as a pseudogene. The CDR3 spans 11 amino acids, including both terminal residues. CDR3 region: CASRLVTSGVR.

The chain carries TRBV5-1 and TRBJ1-3; unclear D gene. The CDR3 totals 15 residues. Trimming stripped 4 bases from V and 0 bases from J, with 11 bases between. Germline V CDR1 and CDR2: SGHRS, YFSETQ. The CDR3 DNA reads TGCGCCAGCAGCCTGGCACCTAGCTCTGGAAACACCATATATTTT. Translating it yields CASSLAPSSGNTIYF.

DNA of the CDR3: TGCGCCAGCAGCTTGCGCTCCTACAATGAGCAGTTCTTC. It codes for CASSLRSYNEQFF. This chain connects TRBV5-1 to TRBJ2-1; no clear D. The CDR3 is made up of 13 amino acids. Trimming took off 1 base at V and 0 bases at J, with 2 bases between the two ends. Germline assignment: CDR1 SGHRS and CDR2 YFSETQ.

V is TRBV3-1 (or the pseudogene TRBV3-2) and J is TRBJ1-1, with 8 nucleotides matching TRBD1. This CDR3 comprises 14 residues. In germline, CDR1 is LGHDT, CDR2 YNNKEL (reference sequence). The V gene end was trimmed by 6 bases and the J gene end by 2 bases; junction bases not matched to a gene: 5. The CDR3 DNA is TGTGCCAGCAGATCGGACAGGGTAAACACTGAAGCTTTCTTT. Translation: CASRSDRVNTEAFF.

V gene TRBV19 combines with J gene TRBJ2-1, with 11 nucleotides matching TRBD2. The CDR3 loop spans 14 amino acids. Germline V gene lookup returns CDR1 LNHDA and CDR2 SQIVND (reference sequence). V was clipped by 3 bases and J by 9 bases; unmatched bases: 4. The CDR3 coding sequence is TGTGCCAGTAGTATTACTAGCGGGAGTACTGAGCAGTTCTTC. It codes for CASSITSGSTEQFF.

With respect to this clone: Sequence at one end of the junction differs from germline and may be a read error. Other DNA sequences within the sample encode an identical CDR3. The chain combines TRBV19 with TRBJ1-6; TRBD1 might be the D (6 bases). The CDR3 length is 15 residues. Germline lookup yields CDR1 LNHDA and CDR2 SQIVND (reference sequence). DNA for the CDR3: TGTGCCAGTAGTATGGGGCGGGGGCGGAGTTCACCCCTCCATTTT. It encodes CASSMGRGRSSPLHF.

The gene calls are TRBV7-8 and TRBJ2-7, with TRBD1 as a possible D gene (6 bases). The CDR3 sequence is 15 residues long. Germline V CDR1 and CDR2: SGHVS, FQNEAQ. The V gene lost 3 bases and the J gene lost 4 bases, with 16 bases spanning the gap. The CDR3 DNA reads as TGTGCCAGCAGCTTTGGGCAGGGGATTGAATACGAGCAGTACTTC. Translation gives CASSFGQGIEYEQYF. Combining the CDR3 with reference TRBV7-8 and TRBJ2-7 gives the whole variable domain GAGVSQSPRYKVAKRGQDVALRCDPISGHVSLFWYQQALGQGPEFLTYFQNEAQLDKSGLPSDRFFAERPEGSVSTLKIQRTQQEDSAVYLCASSFGQGIEYEQYFGPGTRLTVT.

The V call is TRBV5-1, the J call TRBJ2-1, with 12 bases lining up with TRBD2. Germline values: CDR1 SGHRS, CDR2 YFSETQ. V gave up 1 base and J gave up 6 bases; unmatched junction bases: 2. CDR3 length: 15 amino acids. The CDR3 nucleotides read TGCGCCAGCAGCTTGCTAGCGGGAGGGCCCAATGAGCAGTTCTTC. As protein: CASSLLAGGPNEQFF.

The chain links TRBV11-3 to TRBJ2-7, with D unresolved. The CDR3 is made up of 13 amino acids. Trimming took off 3 bases at V and 6 bases at J, with 12 bases between the two ends. The germline CDR1 and CDR2 sequences are SGHNT and YENEEA. CDR3 loop: CASSFLVNGEQYF. The CDR3 DNA sequence: TGTGCCAGCAGCTTCCTCGTTAACGGCGAGCAGTACTTC.

In its sample, this clone was seen a few times. J is TRBJ2-3 and V is TRBV2; TRBD1 is a possible D gene (6 bases). The germline CDR1 and CDR2 sequences are SNHLY and FYNNEI. Trimming pared 5 bases from V and 2 bases from J, leaving 14 bases between. The CDR3 contains 15 residues. The CDR3: CASSLQGWDTDTQYF. Here the CDR3 DNA reads TGTGCCAGCAGTCTACAGGGTTGGGACACAGATACGCAGTATTTT.

The chain recombines TRBV3-1 (or the pseudogene TRBV3-2) with TRBJ1-2; perhaps TRBD1 as D (5 bases). CDR1 is LGHDT, CDR2 YNNKEL, per germline (reference sequence). The germline V and J ends were trimmed by 4 bases and 7 bases, with 10 bases remaining between them. The CDR3 covers 12 residues. CDR3 amino acids: CASSPQGSGYTF. CDR3 in DNA: TGTGCCAGCAGCCCGCAGGGTTCTGGCTACACCTTC.